A selection of T cell receptor beta chains follows, all from one sample in a study of naive and memory T cell subsets. TCRdb re-analysed the 5' RACE reads in MiXCR, keeping a single row per CDR3 protein. The sample contains over 50,000 distinct CDR3 sequences, 7.6% of which appear only once. The receptors come from a female donor in good health. Both conserved end residues are part of each CDR3. The order of the fields is CDR3 protein, J gene, V gene.

CDR3aa: CASSLGKQGNYGYTF
j_gene: TRBJ1-2
v_gene: TRBV5-1

CDR3aa: CASSPLGNQPQHF
j_gene: TRBJ1-5
v_gene: TRBV6-2/TRBV6-3

CDR3aa: CASSQGTSVWETQYF
j_gene: TRBJ2-5
v_gene: TRBV4-3

CDR3aa: CASSNYRGQMNTEAFF
j_gene: TRBJ1-1
v_gene: TRBV7-2

CDR3aa: CASSPIQTMNTEAFF
j_gene: TRBJ1-1
v_gene: TRBV18

CDR3aa: CASSPGFSDTQYF
j_gene: TRBJ2-3
v_gene: TRBV18

CDR3aa: CASSPRQGAIQPQHF
j_gene: TRBJ1-5
v_gene: TRBV7-2

CDR3aa: CASSQDRLAGEEDTKYF
j_gene: TRBJ2-3
v_gene: TRBV4-3

CDR3aa: CASSPRVMGYGYTF
j_gene: TRBJ1-2
v_gene: TRBV12-3/TRBV12-4

CDR3aa: CASSHASGTIEKLFF
j_gene: TRBJ1-4
v_gene: TRBV4-3

CDR3aa: CRALGSNYGYTF
j_gene: TRBJ1-2
v_gene: TRBV20-1

CDR3aa: CAWSLGLYNEQFF
j_gene: TRBJ2-1
v_gene: TRBV30

CDR3aa: CASSPGQVIDEQFF
j_gene: TRBJ2-1
v_gene: TRBV7-8

CDR3aa: CASSQDRASYGYTF
j_gene: TRBJ1-2
v_gene: TRBV4-3

CDR3aa: CASGGIDGGSNQPQHF
j_gene: TRBJ1-5
v_gene: TRBV7-9

CDR3aa: CASSLLQGGNEKLFF
j_gene: TRBJ1-4
v_gene: TRBV28

CDR3aa: CASSHGQRYSNQPQHF
j_gene: TRBJ1-5
v_gene: TRBV7-2

CDR3aa: CASSLRDGGVTEAFF
j_gene: TRBJ1-1
v_gene: TRBV12-3/TRBV12-4